This T cell receptor (beta chain) was profiled in a study of blood T cell repertoires in COVID-19. The overall study: The United States, Italy and Spain were the sources of the acute and convalescent COVID-19 samples.

Produced via immunoSEQ multiplex PCR; TCRdb's table is partial and in-frame only. Here the sample spans roughly 230,000 clones, around 90% being singletons. The germline V gene encodes CDR1 SGHTA and CDR2 FQGNSA. The CDR3 has 15 residues. The V gene lost 2 bases and the J gene lost 0 bases, with 5 bases spanning the gap. Followed longitudinally, the Seattle patients had been enrolled during active infection. The TCR sequence derives from a woman aged 55-75 years with COVID-19, enrolled during active disease. The sample was peripheral blood. The chain has TRBV7-2 and TRBJ1-6; no reliable D call. This CDR3 is CASSLRDSYNSPLHF. CDR3 bases: TGTGCCAGCAGCTTAAGAGACTCCTATAATTCACCCCTCCACTTT.